Listed below are T cell receptor beta chains from one sample, sequenced in a study of blood T cell repertoires in COVID-19. Repertoires were generated with immunoSEQ multiplex PCR, while TCRdb's copy carries only in-frame clones and drops some. The sample has hundreds of thousands of clones, 84% seen once. The sample was peripheral blood. These receptors were obtained from a woman over 75 with active or convalescent COVID-19. CDR3s include the opening cysteine and the closing phenylalanine or tryptophan. A D gene is named only where the DNA matches it firmly. Size is omitted from some rows. Given values are once, few, many or a class for expanded clones.

size: -; V: TRBV7-2; J: TRBJ2-1; D: TRBD1; DNA: TGTGCCAGCAGCTTAGAGGGGGCGGAAAAATACAATGAGCAGTTCTTC; CDR3: CASSLEGAEKYNEQFF
size: -; V: TRBV19; J: TRBJ2-3; D: TRBD1; DNA: TGTGCCAGTAGCTCGACAGGGTTTGGCACAGATACGCAGTATTTT; CDR3: CASSSTGFGTDTQYF
size: -; V: TRBV18; J: TRBJ1-2; D: TRBD1; DNA: TGTGCCAGCTCACCATCCAGATCGCAGGGGGCAGGGGGCTACACCTTC; CDR3: CASSPSRSQGAGGYTF
size: -; V: TRBV7-2; J: TRBJ1-1; D: -; DNA: TGTGCCAGCAAGCAGGGTTCGGGCGCTGAAGCTTTCTTT; CDR3: CASKQGSGAEAFF
size: -; V: TRBV7-2; J: TRBJ2-7; D: TRBD1; DNA: TGTGCCAGCAGCTCCTATTTGGGGATGACGGGACAGGGGGCCTACGAGCAGTACTTC; CDR3: CASSSYLGMTGQGAYEQYF
size: -; V: TRBV7-2; J: TRBJ1-1; D: TRBD1; DNA: TGTGCCAGCAGCTTAGAGGGTGGGACAGATGAAGCTTTCTTT; CDR3: CASSLEGGTDEAFF
size: -; V: TRBV7-2; J: TRBJ2-5; D: -; DNA: TGTGCCAGCAGCTGGCGGGCCCCGCCGGAGACCCAGTACTTC; CDR3: CASSWRAPPETQYF
size: -; V: TRBV15; J: TRBJ2-7; D: TRBD1; DNA: TGTGCCACCAGCAGCACCTCAAGCCGGGACAGGGGGTTCTACGAGCAGTACTTC; CDR3: CATSSTSSRDRGFYEQYF
size: -; V: TRBV27; J: TRBJ2-7; D: -; DNA: TGTGCCACCAAAACGGGAGCGGACGAGCAGTACTTC; CDR3: CATKTGADEQYF
size: few; V: TRBV27; J: TRBJ2-7; D: TRBD1; DNA: TGTGCCAGCAGAAGCCTCTCAGGGGGCGAGCAGTACTTC; CDR3: CASRSLSGGEQYF